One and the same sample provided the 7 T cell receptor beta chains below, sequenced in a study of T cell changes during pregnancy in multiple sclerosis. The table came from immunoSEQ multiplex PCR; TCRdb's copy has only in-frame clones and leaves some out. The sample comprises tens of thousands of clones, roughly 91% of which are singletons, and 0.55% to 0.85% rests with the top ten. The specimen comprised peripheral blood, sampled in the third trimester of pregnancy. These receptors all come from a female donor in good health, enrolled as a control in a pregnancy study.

CDR3 nucleotide sequence: TGTGCCAGTAGTATTCCAGCGGGAGTATTAGGGGAGACCCAGTACTTC. Translated, it gives CASSIPAGVLGETQYF. The V and J genes are TRBV19 and TRBJ2-5; 8 bases agree with TRBD2. The germline V gene encodes CDR1 LNHDA and CDR2 SQIVND (reference sequence). The CDR3 extends over 16 amino acids. V dropped 3 bases and J dropped 5; count of bases not matched to a gene: 11.

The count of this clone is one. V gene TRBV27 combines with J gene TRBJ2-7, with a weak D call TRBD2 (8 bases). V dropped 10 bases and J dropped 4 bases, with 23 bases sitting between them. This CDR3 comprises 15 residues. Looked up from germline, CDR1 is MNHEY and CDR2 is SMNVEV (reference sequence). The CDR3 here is CATRHSSGTAYEQYF. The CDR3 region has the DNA TGTGCCACCCGACACAGTAGCGGGACAGCGTACGAGCAGTACTTC.

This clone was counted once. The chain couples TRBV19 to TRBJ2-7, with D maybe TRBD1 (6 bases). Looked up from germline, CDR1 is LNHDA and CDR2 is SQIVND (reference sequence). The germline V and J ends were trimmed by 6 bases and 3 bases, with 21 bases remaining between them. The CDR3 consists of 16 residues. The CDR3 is CASRPTVGRGVYEQYF. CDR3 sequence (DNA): TGTGCCAGTAGACCCACCGTCGGCAGGGGAGTCTACGAGCAGTACTTC. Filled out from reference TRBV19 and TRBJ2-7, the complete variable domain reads DGGITQSPKYLFRKEGQNVTLSCEQNLNHDAMYWYRQDPGQGLRLIYYSQIVNDFQKGDIAEGYSVSREKKESFPLTVTSAQKNPTAFYLCASRPTVGRGVYEQYFGPGTRLTVT.

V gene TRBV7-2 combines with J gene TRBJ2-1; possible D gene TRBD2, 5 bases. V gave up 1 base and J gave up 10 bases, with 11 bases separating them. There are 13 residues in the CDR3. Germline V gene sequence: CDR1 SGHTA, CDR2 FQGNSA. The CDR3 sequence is CASSLEVGGEQFF. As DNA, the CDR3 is TGTGCCAGCAGCTTAGAGGTCGGCGGGGAGCAGTTCTTC.

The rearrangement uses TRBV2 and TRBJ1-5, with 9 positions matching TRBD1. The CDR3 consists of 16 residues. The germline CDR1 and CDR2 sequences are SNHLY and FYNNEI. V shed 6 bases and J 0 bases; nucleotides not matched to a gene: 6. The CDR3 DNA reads TGTGCCAGCAGGGCCGGGACAGGGAATAGCAATCAGCCCCAGCATTTT. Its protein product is CASRAGTGNSNQPQHF.

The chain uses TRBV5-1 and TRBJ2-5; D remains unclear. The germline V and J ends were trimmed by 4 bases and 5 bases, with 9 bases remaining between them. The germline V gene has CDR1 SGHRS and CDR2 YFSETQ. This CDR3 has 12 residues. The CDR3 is CASSGTGETQYF. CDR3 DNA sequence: TGCGCCAGCAGCGGTACCGGGGAGACCCAGTACTTC.

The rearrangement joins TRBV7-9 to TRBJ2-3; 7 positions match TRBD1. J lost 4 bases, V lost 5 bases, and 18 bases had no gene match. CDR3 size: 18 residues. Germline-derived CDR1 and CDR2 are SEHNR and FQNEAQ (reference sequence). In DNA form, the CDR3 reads TGTGCCAGCAGCCTCCTCCCCTCGGCGCGAGGGGGCCCAGATACGCAGTATTTT. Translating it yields CASSLLPSARGGPDTQYF.